The 2 T cell receptor beta chains presented below share a single source sample, sequenced in a study of patients and donors after allogeneic stem cell transplantation. From the RT-PCR reads, TCRdb called clonotypes with MiXCR, one entry per CDR3 protein. The sample consists of nearly 20,000 distinct CDR3 sequences, less than 5% of them appearing once. Material for sequencing was blood, either unsorted or a sorted T cell fraction (not recorded which). These receptor sequences come from a human donor who was either an allogeneic HSCT recipient or a stem cell or donor lymphocyte infusion donor (not recorded which). It is not recorded whose cells these are; they may come from a transplant donor.

This chain connects TRBV21-1 to TRBJ1-1; TRBD1 is taken as the D call from the table, unchecked against the DNA. TRBV21-1 is a recognized pseudogene. The CDR3 consists of 14 residues. Written as DNA, the CDR3 is TGTGCCAGCAGCAGACGGACAGGGTCAACTGAAGCTTTCTTT. It is translated as CASSRRTGSTEAFF.

This clonotype is categorized as medium-sized. The chain joins TRBV5-1 to TRBJ2-1; 9 bases map to TRBD2. V lost 0 bases to trimming and J lost 8 bases; unmatched junction nucleotides: 6. CDR1 SGHRS and CDR2 YFSETQ come from the germline V gene. This CDR3 has 15 amino acids. The CDR3 spells CASSLARGGHDEQFF. The CDR3 DNA reads as TGCGCCAGCAGCTTGGCGCGGGGGGGCCATGATGAGCAGTTCTTC.